The 30 T cell receptor beta chains below were found in one sample sequenced in a study of cytomegalovirus exposure and HLA in healthy donors. Clones were sequenced by immunoSEQ multiplex PCR, and TCRdb holds only the in-frame ones, with some missing. The data contain about 73,000 clones, around 90% of them singletons. Sequencing was performed on PBMCs. Every receptor here comes from a woman aged 18-29 years in good health and CMV-seropositive.

The CDR3 coding sequence is TGTGCCATACGACGGGACACCTACGAGCAGTACTTC. Its translation: CAIRRDTYEQYF. V and J are TRBV2 and TRBJ2-7; TRBD1 might be the D (6 bases). Germline loops: CDR1 SNHLY, CDR2 FYNNEI. This CDR3 has 12 amino acids. Trimming removed 10 bases from V and 2 bases from J, with 12 bases in between.

The chain has TRBV10-3 and TRBJ2-3; 10 positions match TRBD2. The CDR3 totals 14 residues. Per germline, CDR1 ENHRY and CDR2 SYGVKD. V lost 6 bases and J lost 5; bases outside the gene matches: 5. The CDR3 DNA sequence: TGTGCCATCAGCAGCGGGGGGGCAGTAGATACGCAGTATTTT. It is translated as CAISSGGAVDTQYF.

The chain links TRBV18 to TRBJ2-3; 9 bases are shared with TRBD1. V trimming: 8 bases; J trimming: 3 bases; junction bases outside the gene matches: 9. Germline V gives CDR1 KGHSH, CDR2 LQKENI. This CDR3 has 15 residues. In DNA form, the CDR3 reads TGTGCCAGCGCAGCCGGGACAGGGACAACAGATACGCAGTATTTT. Protein sequence: CASAAGTGTTDTQYF.

This clone appeared a single time. The chain has TRBV7-2 and TRBJ2-7, with a tentative D call TRBD1 (6 bases). This CDR3 is 17 amino acids long. Trimming left V 5 bases short and J 2 bases short, with 22 bases between. Germline lookup yields CDR1 SGHTA and CDR2 FQGNSA. The CDR3 loop is CASSNKQGRRVPYEQYF. CDR3 sequence (DNA): TGTGCCAGCAGCAACAAACAGGGTAGGAGAGTCCCCTACGAGCAGTACTTC.

This chain joins TRBV5-1 and TRBJ1-2, with 7 bases matching TRBD1. Germline V gives CDR1 SGHRS, CDR2 YFSETQ. The CDR3 consists of 14 residues. Trimming cost V 0 bases and J 4 bases; bases outside gene matches: 3. CDR3 in amino acids: CASSLGQGFYGYTF. The DNA for the CDR3 is TGCGCCAGCAGCTTGGGACAGGGCTTCTATGGCTACACCTTC.

This chain joins TRBV2 and TRBJ1-2; TRBD1 matches 8 bases. This CDR3 region has 15 residues. Germline V gene data show CDR1 as SNHLY and CDR2 as FYNNEI. Trimming at V came to 2 bases and at J to 5 bases, leaving 7 bases not matched to a gene. The CDR3 DNA sequence: TGTGCCAGCAGTGAACAGGGGGCCTTTAGGTATGGCTACACCTTC. It yields the protein CASSEQGAFRYGYTF. The entire variable domain, with the rest obtained from reference TRBV2 and TRBJ1-2, is as follows: EPEVTQTPSHQVTQMGQEVILRCVPISNHLYFYWYRQILGQKVEFLVSFYNNEISEKSEIFDDQFSVERPDGSNFTLKIRSTKLEDSAMYFCASSEQGAFRYGYTFGSGTRLTVV.

The chain couples TRBV2 to TRBJ2-5, with 12 bases identical to TRBD2. V dropped 8 bases and J dropped 4; count of bases not matched to a gene: 8. This CDR3 region has 15 residues. From germline, CDR1 is SNHLY and CDR2 FYNNEI. CDR3 loop: CASRPTSGSRETQYF. The CDR3 nucleotides read TGTGCCAGCCGCCCGACTAGCGGGAGCCGAGAGACCCAGTACTTC. The full variable domain, completed using reference TRBV2 and TRBJ2-5, is EPEVTQTPSHQVTQMGQEVILRCVPISNHLYFYWYRQILGQKVEFLVSFYNNEISEKSEIFDDQFSVERPDGSNFTLKIRSTKLEDSAMYFCASRPTSGSRETQYFGPGTRLLVL.

There are a few counts of this clone. This chain uses TRBV6-5 with TRBJ1-2; weak D call: TRBD1 (5 bases). The V end was cut by 4 bases, the J end by 7 bases, with 16 bases between. Germline V gene data show CDR1 as MNHEY and CDR2 as SVGAGI. The CDR3 is made up of 14 amino acids. This CDR3 reads CASSSPHRSIGYTF. The CDR3 DNA reads TGTGCCAGCAGTTCGCCCCACAGGTCTATTGGCTACACCTTC.

This rearrangement joins TRBV29-1 to TRBJ2-7, with a possible D match to TRBD2 (6 bases). Trimming removed 3 bases from V and 2 bases from J, with 11 bases in between. The CDR3 is made up of 13 amino acids. From germline, CDR1 is SQVTM and CDR2 ANQGSEA. In nucleotides, the CDR3 is TGCAGCGTTGAGTCGGAGGGCACCTACGAGCAGTACTTC. This encodes CSVESEGTYEQYF.

The rearrangement joins TRBV4-2 to TRBJ1-3; no definite D call. Germline V CDR1 and CDR2: LGHNA, YNFKEQ. V was trimmed by 2 bases and J by 4 bases, leaving 12 bases between them. There are 15 residues in the CDR3. The CDR3 bases are TGTGCCAGCAGCCAAACGGGATCGTTAGGAAACACCATATATTTT. Translating gives CASSQTGSLGNTIYF.

The chain carries TRBV2 and TRBJ2-2; 8 positions match TRBD2. Unmatched junction bases numbered 9, after V lost 5 bases and J lost 4 bases. From germline, CDR1 is SNHLY and CDR2 FYNNEI. CDR3 length: 16 residues. The CDR3 loop reads CASSRLAGSSTGELFF. CDR3 coding DNA: TGTGCCAGCAGTCGATTAGCGGGGTCATCCACCGGGGAGCTGTTTTTT.

The J gene is TRBJ2-1, the V gene TRBV7-8; 11 bases are a match to TRBD2. Germline V lookup: CDR1 SGHVS, CDR2 FQNEAQ. Losses at the gene ends were 1 base for V and 4 bases for J; bases not matched to a gene: 9. The CDR3 sequence is 18 residues long. This chain's CDR3 is CASSLGGPSGGPYNEQFF. The DNA for the CDR3 is TGTGCCAGCAGCTTAGGAGGGCCTAGCGGGGGGCCTTACAATGAGCAGTTCTTC.

The gene calls are TRBV5-4 and TRBJ2-3; 11 bases align to TRBD2. J was trimmed by 2 bases and V by 1 base; bases with no gene match: 3. The CDR3 totals 16 residues. Germline CDR1 and CDR2: SGHNT and YYREEE (reference sequence). The CDR3 spells CASSLRLAGPTDTQYF. In DNA, the CDR3 is TGTGCCAGCAGCTTGAGACTAGCGGGACCCACAGATACGCAGTATTTT.

The V and J genes are TRBV27 and TRBJ2-5, with unresolved D. Germline CDR1 reads MNHEY; CDR2 reads SMNVEV (reference sequence). CDR3 size: 15 residues. Trimming shortened V by 3 bases and J by 1 base, and 12 bases separated the two germline ends. The CDR3 reads CASSLQYTRQETQYF. The CDR3 DNA reads as TGTGCCAGCAGTTTGCAATATACACGCCAAGAGACCCAGTACTTC.

V and J are TRBV9 and TRBJ1-5; D gene uncertain. CDR1 and CDR2 (germline): SGDLS, YYNGEE. The CDR3 consists of 15 residues. V lost 0 bases and J 4 bases, leaving 11 bases between the germline ends. CDR3 sequence reads: CASSVGHGKNQPQHF. The DNA of the CDR3 is TGTGCCAGCAGCGTAGGGCACGGGAAAAATCAGCCCCAGCATTTT.

The chain has TRBV2 and TRBJ2-3, with 7 bases lining up with TRBD1. The CDR3 contains 16 residues. Losses at the gene ends were 6 bases for V and 1 base for J; bases not matched to a gene: 10. Germline CDR1 reads SNHLY; CDR2 reads FYNNEI. This chain's CDR3 is CASRDIRDRGTDTQYF. CDR3 DNA sequence: TGTGCCAGCAGGGACATCCGAGACAGGGGCACAGATACGCAGTATTTT.

The CDR3 sequence is CASSPPGQAKETQYF. The DNA of the CDR3 is TGTGCCAGCTCACCACCGGGACAGGCTAAAGAGACCCAGTACTTC. The chain is built from TRBV18 and TRBJ2-5, with 8 bases that match TRBD1. Germline V gives CDR1 KGHSH, CDR2 LQKENI. With 0 bases clipped from V and 3 bases from J, the junction kept 3 bases outside the gene matches. The CDR3 has 15 amino acids.

The V and J genes are TRBV11-2 and TRBJ2-7; D possibly corresponds to TRBD1 (6 bases). Germline V gene lookup returns CDR1 SGHAT and CDR2 FQNNGV. The ends were cut back, 2 bases at V and 2 bases at J, with 13 bases in the middle. CDR3 length: 15 amino acids. CDR3 sequence: CASSLYGGQPYEQYF. The CDR3 coding sequence is TGTGCCAGCAGCTTATATGGCGGACAGCCCTACGAGCAGTACTTC. The variable domain in full, with the rest retrieved from reference TRBV11-2 and TRBJ2-7, is EAGVAQSPRYKIIEKRQSVAFWCNPISGHATLYWYQQILGQGPKLLIQFQNNGVVDDSQLPKDRFSAERLKGVDSTLKIQPAKLEDSAVYLCASSLYGGQPYEQYFGPGTRLTVT.

This clone was observed a single time. The V gene is TRBV6-1, the J gene TRBJ2-7; 8 positions match TRBD1. V lost 3 bases and J lost 7; bases outside the gene matches: 17. The CDR3 is 17 amino acids. Per the germline V gene, CDR1 is MNHNS and CDR2 is SASEGT. The CDR3 coding sequence is TGTGCCAGCAGTGATTCGAAAGGGGGGACAGGCCTGGTGGAGCAGTACTTC. Encoded protein: CASSDSKGGTGLVEQYF.

The chain uses TRBV4-2 and TRBJ2-1; a possible D gene is TRBD2 (6 bases). CDR3 size: 16 residues. Germline V CDR1 and CDR2: LGHNA, YNFKEQ. V lost 1 base and J lost 0, with 10 bases in between. CDR3 residues: CASSQASGSSYNEQFF. Written as DNA, the CDR3 is TGTGCCAGCAGCCAAGCTTCCGGGAGCTCCTACAATGAGCAGTTCTTC.

The chain combines TRBV28 with TRBJ2-7; D uncertain. CDR3 length equals 15 residues. Germline V gives CDR1 MDHEN, CDR2 SYDVKM. V shed 5 bases and J shed 0 bases, with 14 bases lying between them. The CDR3 DNA is TGTGCCAGCAGTCCAAGTAGCCAAAACTCCTACGAGCAGTACTTC. Translating it yields CASSPSSQNSYEQYF.

As to this clone: The junction does not match germline at one end; this may be a read error. Other DNA sequences of this sample code for an identical CDR3. The V call is TRBV7-8, the J call TRBJ1-1, with 7 nucleotides matching TRBD1. The CDR3 is 14 residues long. The germline CDR1 and CDR2 sequences are SGHVS and FQNEAQ. CDR3 DNA sequence: TGTGCTAGCAGCTCCCAAACACAGGGGACTGAAGCTTTCTTT. Protein: CASSSQTQGTEAFF.

This clone has more than one count but fewer than ten. The chain links TRBV4-3 to TRBJ2-7; the D gene is possibly TRBD1 (6 bases). Germline V lookup: CDR1 LGHNA, CDR2 YSLEER. The CDR3 extends over 13 amino acids. V was clipped by 0 bases and J by 7 bases, with 10 bases between them. The CDR3 DNA reads as TGCGCCAGCAGCCAAGATCAGGGGAAAGAGCAGTACTTC. It translates to CASSQDQGKEQYF.

This clone has more than one count but fewer than ten. The rearrangement links TRBV10-3 to TRBJ2-1, with 10 bases fitting TRBD1. Trimming removed 4 bases from V and 3 bases from J; junction bases left unmatched: 3. This CDR3 has 15 residues. CDR1 is ENHRY, CDR2 SYGVKD, per germline. DNA for the CDR3: TGTGCCATCAGTGCGGGGACAGGGGACTACAATGAGCAGTTCTTC. It codes for CAISAGTGDYNEQFF.

The V gene is TRBV7-2, the J gene TRBJ1-5; D is unclear. The CDR3 contains 13 residues. Per germline, CDR1 SGHTA and CDR2 FQGNSA. V gave up 5 bases and J gave up 7 bases, with 12 bases separating them. The CDR3 DNA is TGTGCCAGCAGCCGCGACAACTCGCAGCCCCAGCATTTT. Translated, it gives CASSRDNSQPQHF.

V is TRBV18 and J is TRBJ2-4; TRBD1 is a possible D gene (5 bases). V dropped 0 bases and J dropped 0 bases, with 9 bases sitting between them. Germline V gene lookup returns CDR1 KGHSH and CDR2 LQKENI. The CDR3 consists of 16 residues. The CDR3 spells CASSPPQGLAKNIQYF. DNA for the CDR3: TGTGCCAGCTCACCACCTCAGGGATTAGCCAAAAACATTCAGTACTTC.

Only one count was recorded for this clone. The J gene is TRBJ2-1, the V gene TRBV6-6, with 7 positions matching TRBD1. In germline, CDR1 is MNHNY, CDR2 SVGAGI (reference sequence). V was clipped by 5 bases and J by 4 bases; unmatched bases: 8. CDR3 length equals 15 residues. The CDR3 sequence: CASSKQGNPYNEQFF. In nucleotides, the CDR3 is TGTGCCAGCAGTAAACAGGGGAATCCATACAATGAGCAGTTCTTC.

The chain couples TRBV2 to TRBJ2-6, with TRBD1 matching 8 bases. The CDR3 is 17 amino acids. Germline V lookup: CDR1 SNHLY, CDR2 FYNNEI. J was trimmed by 2 bases and V by 11 bases; bases with no gene match: 14. CDR3 residues: CARTDRGYKPGANVLTF. In nucleotides, the CDR3 is TGTGCCCGCACTGACAGGGGCTATAAACCTGGGGCCAACGTCCTGACTTTC.

V is TRBV4-2 and J is TRBJ1-4, with D possibly being TRBD1 (5 bases). V shed 4 bases and J shed 12 bases, with 15 bases lying between them. CDR1 and CDR2 from the germline V gene are LGHNA and YNFKEQ. The CDR3 totals 13 residues. The CDR3 sequence is CASSRALGGELFF. CDR3 in DNA: TGTGCCAGCAGCCGGGCACTCGGGGGAGAACTGTTTTTT.

The rearrangement uses TRBV4-2 and TRBJ2-2; 7 bases match TRBD2. In germline, CDR1 is LGHNA, CDR2 YNFKEQ. V trimming: 1 base; J trimming: 4 bases; junction bases outside the gene matches: 0. The CDR3 runs to 14 residues. CDR3 in amino acids: CASSQGGGTGELFF. Written as DNA, the CDR3 is TGTGCCAGCAGCCAAGGGGGGGGCACCGGGGAGCTGTTTTTT.